These 24 T cell receptor beta chains were sequenced from one sample in a study of blood T cell repertoires in COVID-19 (dated by TCRdb to about 2020). Libraries came from the immunoSEQ multiplex PCR assay. TCRdb limited this immuneACCESS table to in-frame rearrangements with V and J called. A share of clones is missing; checked studies link under half to unresolved V genes, and the rest is unexplained. This sample gives more than 95,000 clones in total; over 75% of them show up just once. The ten largest make up 7.6% of the sample. The sample was peripheral blood. These TCRs come from a man aged 45-65 years with acute or convalescent COVID-19.

This chain joins TRBV5-6 and TRBJ1-6; 7 bases map to TRBD1. The CDR3 spans 15 residues. V shed 5 bases, J shed 10 bases, and the junction held 12 bases outside the gene matches. From germline, CDR1 is SGHDT and CDR2 YYEEEE. The CDR3 spells CASSHDRVGVSPLHF. The CDR3 DNA reads TGTGCCAGCAGTCACGACAGGGTGGGGGTGTCACCCCTCCACTTT.

This sequence joins TRBV23-1 and TRBJ2-1; tentative D call: TRBD1 (6 bases). TRBV23-1 is given ORF status, its function remaining uncertain. This CDR3 comprises 18 residues. Trimming took off 0 bases at V and 5 bases at J, with 20 bases between the two ends. CDR3 nucleotide sequence: TGCGCCAGCAGTCAATCAGGACAGAACACCGTACCGGACAATGAGCAGTTCTTC. This encodes CASSQSGQNTVPDNEQFF.

V and J are TRBV29-1 and TRBJ2-3, with TRBD1 matching over 7 bases. With 6 bases clipped from V and 2 bases from J, the junction kept 14 bases outside the gene matches. The germline V gene has CDR1 SQVTM and CDR2 ANQGSEA. CDR3 length: 16 residues. The CDR3 spells CSVQRGRDRSTDTQYF. CDR3 sequence (DNA): TGCAGCGTCCAAAGGGGTAGGGACAGATCCACAGATACGCAGTATTTT.

CDR3 coding DNA: TGTGCCAGCAGCTTCTCTAGCGGGAAAGAGACCCAGTACTTC. It yields the protein CASSFSSGKETQYF. The chain recombines TRBV11-2 with TRBJ2-5; 9 nucleotides match TRBD2. V dropped 3 bases and J dropped 3; count of bases not matched to a gene: 2. The CDR3 loop spans 14 amino acids. Per germline, CDR1 SGHAT and CDR2 FQNNGV.

The rearrangement joins TRBV10-3 to TRBJ1-1; D is perhaps TRBD1 (6 bases). Per the germline V gene, CDR1 is ENHRY and CDR2 is SYGVKD. Trimming left V 5 bases short and J 7 bases short, with 14 bases between. The CDR3 is made up of 13 amino acids. CDR3 nucleotide sequence: TGTGCCATCAGTTCCTCGACAGGACTTGAAGCTTTCTTT. Translated, it gives CAISSSTGLEAFF.

The gene calls are TRBV6-1 and TRBJ2-5; no firm D call. The V gene lost 1 base and the J gene lost 3 bases, with 6 bases spanning the gap. Germline V gene lookup returns CDR1 MNHNS and CDR2 SASEGT. The CDR3 has 13 residues. CDR3: CASSEGLKETQYF. CDR3 in DNA: TGTGCCAGCAGTGAAGGGCTCAAAGAGACCCAGTACTTC.

V usage is TRBV14 and J usage is TRBJ2-2; 8 nucleotides align to TRBD1. This CDR3 has 16 residues. In germline, CDR1 is SGHDN, CDR2 FVKESK. V was clipped by 1 base and J by 1 base; unmatched bases: 2. The CDR3 here is CASSQAGTGNTGELFF. The DNA for the CDR3 is TGTGCCAGCAGCCAAGCCGGGACAGGGAACACCGGGGAGCTGTTTTTT.

CDR3 DNA: TGTGCCAGCAGCGTCTTAGCGGGAGCGGGGGCAGATACGCAGTATTTT. As protein: CASSVLAGAGADTQYF. The J gene is TRBJ2-3, the V gene TRBV9, with 9 positions matching TRBD2. Trimming cost V 2 bases and J 4 bases; bases outside gene matches: 8. CDR1 is SGDLS and CDR2 is YYNGEE in the germline V gene. CDR3 length: 16 residues.

J is TRBJ1-4 and V is TRBV9; TRBD1 might be the D (6 bases). Trimming left V 0 bases short and J 5 bases short, with 11 bases between. Germline V gene data show CDR1 as SGDLS and CDR2 as YYNGEE. This CDR3 spans 15 amino acids. The CDR3 sequence: CASSVEDRRNEKLFF. CDR3 bases: TGTGCCAGCAGCGTAGAGGACAGAAGAAATGAAAAACTGTTTTTT.

This clone was detected once. CDR3 sequence (DNA): TGTGCCAGCTCACCACTACTAGCGGGAGGGGATGAGCAGTTCTTC. Its protein product is CASSPLLAGGDEQFF. This chain joins TRBV18 and TRBJ2-1; TRBD2 agrees at 13 bases. V lost 1 base, J lost 8 bases, and 2 bases stayed unmatched. The CDR3 extends over 15 amino acids. Germline lookup yields CDR1 KGHSH and CDR2 LQKENI. Complete variable domain (other parts from reference TRBV18 and TRBJ2-1): NAGVMQNPRHLVRRRGQEARLRCSPMKGHSHVYWYRQLPEEGLKFMVYLQKENIIDESGMPKERFSAEFPKEGPSILRIQQVVRGDSAAYFCASSPLLAGGDEQFFGPGTRLTVL.

The chain is built from TRBV20-1 and TRBJ2-3, with 11 bases that match TRBD2. This CDR3 region has 15 residues. With 3 bases clipped from V and 6 bases from J, the junction kept 8 bases outside the gene matches. Germline values: CDR1 DFQATT, CDR2 SNEGSKA (reference sequence). As DNA, the CDR3 is TGCAGTGCTAGTGATCCGGCTAGCGGGAGGGATACGCAGTATTTT. As protein: CSASDPASGRDTQYF.

The CDR3 bases are TGCGCCAGCACCGGCGGACTAGCCAAGTGGACAGATACGCAGTATTTT. Translated: CASTGGLAKWTDTQYF. The chain carries TRBV10-1 and TRBJ2-3, with 8 bases fitting TRBD2. Germline V lookup: CDR1 WNHNN, CDR2 SYGVQD (reference sequence). With V trimmed by 7 bases and J by 3 bases, 12 bases remained unmatched. This CDR3 spans 16 amino acids.

The chain uses TRBV7-8 and TRBJ2-3; tentatively, D is TRBD1 (5 bases). The germline V gene encodes CDR1 SGHVS and CDR2 FQNEAQ. This CDR3 has 14 amino acids. Trimming removed 3 bases at V and 3 bases at J, with 10 bases between. The CDR3 coding sequence is TGTGCCAGCAGCTTGGATCAGGGAACAGATACGCAGTATTTT. It yields the protein CASSLDQGTDTQYF.

The chain recombines TRBV18 with TRBJ1-1, with 9 bases fitting TRBD1. Germline values: CDR1 KGHSH, CDR2 LQKENI. This CDR3 is built from 14 residues. V gave up 5 bases and J gave up 2 bases; unmatched junction bases: 3. The DNA of the CDR3 is TGTGCCAGCTCAGAGACAGGGGGTAACACTGAAGCTTTCTTT. This encodes CASSETGGNTEAFF.

The chain joins TRBV29-1 to TRBJ2-3, with 8 bases identical to TRBD1. With V trimmed by 6 bases and J by 2 bases, 13 bases remained unmatched. This CDR3 is 16 amino acids long. From germline, CDR1 is SQVTM and CDR2 ANQGSEA. CDR3 nucleotide sequence: TGCAGCGTCGCCCTATTAGACAGGGGACACACAGATACGCAGTATTTT. Protein product: CSVALLDRGHTDTQYF.

This chain links TRBV19 with TRBJ2-7; D is undetermined. The V gene lost 6 bases and the J gene lost 1 base, with 13 bases spanning the gap. The CDR3 has 14 residues. Germline values: CDR1 LNHDA, CDR2 SQIVND (reference sequence). The CDR3 sequence is CASRQRTLSYEQYF. The CDR3 DNA reads TGTGCCAGTAGGCAGCGCACCTTATCCTACGAGCAGTACTTC.

The chain joins TRBV7-6 to TRBJ2-2, with 14 bases fitting TRBD2. This CDR3 comprises 20 residues. The V gene's germline CDR1 is SGHVS and CDR2 FNYEAQ. J was trimmed by 4 bases and V by 3 bases; bases with no gene match: 13. CDR3: CASSFPQGTSGSWGTGELFF. CDR3 bases: TGTGCCAGCAGCTTCCCCCAGGGGACTAGCGGGAGCTGGGGCACCGGGGAGCTGTTTTTT.

This chain connects TRBV6-4 to TRBJ2-1; TRBD2 matches 10 bases. This CDR3 contains 15 residues. With 6 bases clipped from V and 6 bases from J, the junction kept 8 bases outside the gene matches. Germline V gene data show CDR1 as MRHNA and CDR2 as SNTAGT. The CDR3 region has the DNA TGTGCCAGCAGCCCGGGACTAGCGACCGGCAATGAGCAGTTCTTC. Protein product: CASSPGLATGNEQFF.

The chain joins TRBV5-1 to TRBJ1-2; D unresolved. Germline loops: CDR1 SGHRS, CDR2 YFSETQ. The CDR3 has 13 residues. V was pared by 1 base and J by 1 base, with 5 bases between. The chain's CDR3 is CASSLTVNYGYTF. The CDR3 DNA reads TGCGCCAGCAGCTTGACAGTTAACTATGGCTACACCTTC.

V usage is TRBV4-2 and J usage is TRBJ2-5; no definite D call. V lost 1 base, J lost 0 bases, and 6 bases lay in between. Germline CDR1 LGHNA, CDR2 YNFKEQ. The CDR3 totals 14 residues. CDR3: CASSQVTDQETQYF. DNA for the CDR3: TGTGCCAGCAGCCAAGTAACGGACCAAGAGACCCAGTACTTC.

The rearrangement joins TRBV29-1 to TRBJ2-1; TRBD1 is a possible D gene (6 bases). V lost 6 bases and J lost 0, with 12 bases in between. Germline V lookup: CDR1 SQVTM, CDR2 ANQGSEA. The CDR3 is made up of 14 amino acids. The CDR3 region has the DNA TGCAGCGTCCAGGGGCAGGCCTCCTACAATGAGCAGTTCTTC. It codes for CSVQGQASYNEQFF.

The rearrangement links TRBV28 to TRBJ2-7; 8 bases are a match to TRBD2. CDR1 and CDR2 (germline): MDHEN, SYDVKM. The CDR3 has 13 amino acids. V dropped 5 bases and J dropped 5; count of bases not matched to a gene: 5. CDR3 nucleotides: TGTGCCAGCAGTGGAGGACTAGCAAACGAGCAGTACTTC. Translating it yields CASSGGLANEQYF.

A note on this clone: The sample holds other DNA sequences that translate to the same CDR3. The gene calls are TRBV6-5 and TRBJ1-1; 7 bases match TRBD1. The CDR3 loop spans 14 amino acids. Germline V gene sequence: CDR1 MNHEY, CDR2 SVGAGI. V lost 6 bases and J lost 1; bases outside the gene matches: 5. The CDR3 nucleotides read TGTGCCAGCAGGCGACAGGGAGGGAACACTGAAGCTTTCTTT. Encoded protein: CASRRQGGNTEAFF.

This chain links TRBV7-2 with TRBJ1-3, with unresolved D. The V and J ends lost 2 bases and 0 bases respectively, with 5 bases between them. Germline V gives CDR1 SGHTA, CDR2 FQGNSA. The length of the CDR3 is 14 residues. The CDR3 region has the DNA TGTGCCAGCAGCTTAACGGGCTCTGGAAACACCATATATTTT. Protein product: CASSLTGSGNTIYF.